This T cell receptor beta chain was sequenced during a study of shared clonotypes between healthy human individuals. Study-level background: Contributing individuals were two females and a few males aged 18 to 49.

V shed 3 bases and J 5 bases; nucleotides not matched to a gene: 18. CDR1 MRHNA and CDR2 SNTAGT come from the germline V gene. The CDR3 totals 18 residues. The deep-level immunoSEQ assay was used. Sequenced by immunoSEQ multiplex PCR; TCRdb stores in-frame clones only, minus some. This sample carries roughly 480,000 clones, approximately 79% of them seen once, and the ten largest clones take around 12%. The sequence came from a woman in her 40s in good health. Some clones in this sample may be carry-over from other donors' samples. The rearrangement uses TRBV6-4 and TRBJ2-7; TRBD2 aligns across 8 bases. The sequenced sample consisted of PBMCs. CDR3 DNA: TGTGCCAGCAGTGAATACGAGCGGGAGTCTCCGGGGGCCGACGAGCAGTACTTC. Translated: CASSEYERESPGADEQYF.